These T cell receptor beta chains were read from a single sample in a study of neoadjuvant anti-PD-1 for oral cavity cancer. The table came from immunoSEQ multiplex PCR; TCRdb's copy has only in-frame clones and leaves some out. The table shows about 7,800 clones, with roughly two thirds occurring only once. The sample consisted of PBMCs, taken after nivolumab (anti-PD-1) treatment. These receptors originate from a person aged 35-79 years with oral cavity squamous cell carcinoma. CDR3s include the opening cysteine and the closing phenylalanine or tryptophan. D genes are given only for firm matches. Only part of the rows carry a size: once, few, many, or a class if the clone is expanded.

v_call	j_call	d_call	clone_size	cdr3_aa	cdr3_nt
TRBV7-2	TRBJ1-5	TRBD1	.	CASSPSQGGQPQHF	TGTGCCAGCAGTCCGAGTCAGGGGGGTCAGCCCCAGCATTTT
TRBV11-3	TRBJ1-1	.	.	CASSTRRNTEAFF	TGTGCCAGCAGCACTCGTAGGAACACTGAAGCTTTCTTT
TRBV11-2	TRBJ2-5	.	medium-sized	CASSSVGQGDQETQYF	TGTGCCAGCAGCTCCGTCGGGCAGGGTGACCAAGAGACCCAGTACTTC
TRBV20-1	TRBJ1-2	.	.	CSAVGNYGYTF	TGCAGTGCTGTCGGTAACTATGGCTACACCTTC
TRBV5-6	TRBJ2-3	TRBD2	.	CASSQYPGLVMGTDTQYF	TGTGCCAGCAGCCAATACCCGGGACTAGTCATGGGCACAGATACGCAGTATTTT
TRBV28	TRBJ2-2	.	.	CASIFLSDRDTGELFF	TGTGCCAGCATCTTTTTATCGGACAGAGACACCGGGGAGCTGTTTTTT
TRBV6-5	TRBJ1-6	.	.	CASSQTVVRSPLHF	TGTGCCAGCAGTCAGACAGTCGTACGTTCACCCCTCCACTTT
TRBV7-2	TRBJ2-1	TRBD2	.	CASSLELLAGGEQFF	TGTGCCAGCAGCTTAGAGTTACTAGCGGGGGGTGAGCAGTTCTTC
TRBV28	TRBJ1-1	TRBD1	.	CASSHPDRSNTEAFF	TGTGCCAGCAGTCATCCGGACAGGAGCAACACTGAAGCTTTCTTT
TRBV5-1	TRBJ2-3	TRBD1	.	CASSPHTGTGGFVPTDTQYF	TGCGCCAGCAGCCCTCACACCGGGACAGGGGGCTTCGTTCCCACAGATACGCAGTATTTT
TRBV6-8	TRBJ2-7	.	.	CASSYVTTSHEQYF	TGTGCCAGCAGTTACGTTACGACAAGCCACGAGCAGTACTTC
TRBV30	TRBJ2-7	TRBD1	.	CAWSPGTVSYEQYF	TGTGCCTGGAGTCCTGGGACAGTTTCCTACGAGCAGTACTTC
TRBV4-3	TRBJ1-2	TRBD1	.	CASSQVRGFNPGYTF	TGCGCCAGCAGCCAGGTCAGGGGGTTTAACCCTGGCTACACCTTC
TRBV6-5	TRBJ1-5	.	.	CASSYRGGNQPQHF	TGTGCCAGCAGTTACCGGGGGGGGAATCAGCCCCAGCATTTT
TRBV7-9	TRBJ1-3	TRBD1	.	CASSPGQGSSGNTIYF	TGTGCCAGCAGCCCCGGACAGGGGAGCTCTGGAAACACCATATATTTT
TRBV4-3	TRBJ2-1	TRBD1	.	CASSQATGGLGNEQFF	TGCGCCAGCAGCCAAGCAACAGGGGGCTTGGGGAATGAGCAGTTCTTC
TRBV29-1	TRBJ1-2	.	.	CSADVGNYGYTF	TGCAGCGCTGACGTGGGAAACTATGGCTACACCTTC
TRBV30	TRBJ1-6	TRBD1	few	CAWRGDRGLSSPLHF	TGTGCCTGGAGGGGGGACAGGGGGCTCAGTTCACCCCTCCACTTT
TRBV6-1	TRBJ1-2	.	.	CASSEWGNPMVGYTF	TGTGCCAGCAGTGAATGGGGCAATCCTATGGTGGGCTACACCTTC
TRBV7-7	TRBJ2-3	.	.	CASSLGRTDTQYF	TGTGCCAGCAGCCTCGGACGGACTGATACGCAGTATTTT
TRBV6-5	TRBJ1-2	.	.	CASSYSHTSGVVGYTF	TGTGCCAGCAGTTACTCTCACACATCGGGGGTAGTCGGCTACACCTTC
TRBV2	TRBJ1-5	.	.	CASSGVRQPQHF	TGTGCCAGCAGTGGGGTTCGCCAGCCCCAGCATTTT
TRBV19	TRBJ2-3	.	.	CASSARGTRNTQYF	TGTGCCAGTAGTGCGAGGGGAACCCGAAATACGCAGTATTTT
TRBV11-2	TRBJ2-7	.	.	CASSFTYEQYF	TGTGCCAGCAGCTTCACCTACGAGCAGTACTTC
TRBV9	TRBJ2-2	.	once	CASSPLHGGTGELFF	TGTGCCAGCAGTCCACTCCACGGGGGAACCGGGGAGCTGTTTTTT
TRBV30	TRBJ1-2	.	few	CAWRGFDSRSGYTF	TGTGCCTGGAGGGGATTCGACAGCCGCTCGGGCTACACCTTC
TRBV9	TRBJ2-7	.	.	CASSEHVSYEQYF	TGTGCCAGCAGCGAACACGTATCCTACGAGCAGTACTTC
TRBV7-2	TRBJ2-3	TRBD1	large	CASSLDQGAITDTQYF	TGTGCCAGCAGCTTAGATCAGGGGGCGATCACAGATACGCAGTATTTT
TRBV9	TRBJ1-2	.	few	CASSVEGAGGYTF	TGTGCCAGCAGCGTAGAAGGGGCAGGTGGCTACACCTTC
TRBV5-6	TRBJ2-7	TRBD2	.	CASSFSGTRSSYEQYF	TGTGCCAGCAGCTTCTCCGGGACTAGGAGTTCCTACGAGCAGTACTTC
TRBV19	TRBJ2-3	.	.	CASSISGFTDTQYF	TGTGCCAGTAGTATTTCAGGGTTCACAGATACGCAGTATTTT
TRBV6-6	TRBJ1-2	TRBD1	.	CASSSQGQGNGYTF	TGTGCCAGCAGTTCGCAGGGACAGGGTAATGGCTACACCTTC
TRBV27	TRBJ2-1	.	few	CASRLQGANNEQFF	TGTGCCAGCAGGCTGCAGGGCGCCAACAATGAGCAGTTCTTC
TRBV2	TRBJ2-3	TRBD2	once	CASEVGAGRTDTQYF	TGTGCCAGCGAGGTCGGAGCGGGGCGGACAGATACGCAGTATTTT
TRBV12-5	TRBJ2-3	TRBD1	.	CARGQGDADTQYF	TGTGCTAGGGGACAGGGGGATGCAGATACGCAGTATTTT
TRBV28	TRBJ1-3	.	.	CASSPSGGGGLAGNTIYF	TGTGCCAGCAGTCCCTCCGGAGGCGGAGGGTTGGCTGGAAACACCATATATTTT
TRBV7-9	TRBJ1-2	.	.	CASRPGGRLAHGYTF	TGTGCCAGCAGGCCGGGGGGGAGACTGGCGCATGGCTACACCTTC
TRBV19	TRBJ2-1	TRBD2	.	CASRPSGGVYNEQFF	TGTGCCAGTAGGCCTAGCGGGGGGGTCTACAATGAGCAGTTCTTC
TRBV11-2	TRBJ2-1	TRBD2	.	CASSSASGGYNEQFF	TGTGCCAGCAGCTCGGCTAGCGGGGGCTACAATGAGCAGTTCTTC
TRBV9	TRBJ2-6	.	.	CASSVVLGAAGANVLTF	TGTGCCAGCAGCGTAGTCCTCGGGGCGGCTGGGGCCAACGTCCTGACTTTC
TRBV19	TRBJ2-5	.	.	CASTAGQETQYF	TGTGCCAGTACGGCGGGACAAGAGACCCAGTACTTC
TRBV7-2	TRBJ2-7	TRBD2	.	CATARDYRSYEQYF	TGTGCCACCGCAAGGGACTATCGCTCCTACGAGCAGTACTTC
TRBV5-1	TRBJ2-1	TRBD2	.	CASSLSGGSYNEQFF	TGCGCCAGCAGCCTTAGCGGGGGCTCCTACAATGAGCAGTTCTTC
TRBV9	TRBJ1-2	TRBD1	.	CASSDRTGRNLSPSFYGYTF	TGTGCCAGCAGCGACCGGACAGGGAGGAATCTATCTCCCTCCTTCTATGGCTACACCTTC
TRBV13	TRBJ2-3	.	.	CASSLRGSTDTQYF	TGTGCCAGCAGCCTAAGGGGTAGCACAGATACGCAGTATTTT